The present T cell receptor (beta chain) was sequenced within a study of blood T cell repertoires in COVID-19. The overall study: PBMCs, B-cell-depleted T cells, or T cells were the source of the cDNA or gDNA that made up the material.

The CDR3 length is 14 residues. Germline V gene sequence: CDR1 KGHSH, CDR2 LQKENI. Trimming cost V 0 bases and J 2 bases, with 6 bases left between them. The authors' processing: Using reference gene primer amplification, nucleated cell counts were estimated. The method was immunoSEQ multiplex PCR; TCRdb's version includes in-frame clones alone and lacks a portion of them. That table gives V, J and clone size, and the DNA gave D and trimming. The sample lists 150,000 to 200,000 clones, about 81% occurring once. Sequencing used peripheral blood. The sequence derives from a man aged 55 to 70 with active or convalescent COVID-19. This chain links TRBV18 with TRBJ2-3, with no clear D. The CDR3 DNA follows: TGTGCCAGCTCACCACCACTTCCCACAGATACGCAGTATTTT. This encodes CASSPPLPTDTQYF. The full variable domain, in which reference TRBV18 and TRBJ2-3 provide the parts outside the CDR3, is NAGVMQNPRHLVRRRGQEARLRCSPMKGHSHVYWYRQLPEEGLKFMVYLQKENIIDESGMPKERFSAEFPKEGPSILRIQQVVRGDSAAYFCASSPPLPTDTQYFGPGTRLTVL.